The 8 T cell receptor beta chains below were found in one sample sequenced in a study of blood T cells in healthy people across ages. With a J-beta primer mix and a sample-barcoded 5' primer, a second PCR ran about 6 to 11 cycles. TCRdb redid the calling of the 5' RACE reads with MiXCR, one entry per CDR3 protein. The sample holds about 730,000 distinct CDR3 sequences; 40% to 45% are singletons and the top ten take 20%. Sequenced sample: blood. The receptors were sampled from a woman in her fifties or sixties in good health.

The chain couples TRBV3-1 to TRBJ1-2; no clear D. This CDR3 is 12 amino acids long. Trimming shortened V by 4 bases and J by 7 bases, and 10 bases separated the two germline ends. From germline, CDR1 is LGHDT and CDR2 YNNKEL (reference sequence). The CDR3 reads CASSPSRGGYTF. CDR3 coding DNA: TGTGCCAGCAGCCCATCGCGGGGTGGCTACACCTTC. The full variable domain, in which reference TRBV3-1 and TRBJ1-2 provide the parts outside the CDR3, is DTAVSQTPKYLVTQMGNDKSIKCEQNLGHDTMYWYKQDSKKFLKIMFSYNNKELIINETVPNRFSPKSPDKAHLNLHINSLELGDSAVYFCASSPSRGGYTFGSGTRLTVV.

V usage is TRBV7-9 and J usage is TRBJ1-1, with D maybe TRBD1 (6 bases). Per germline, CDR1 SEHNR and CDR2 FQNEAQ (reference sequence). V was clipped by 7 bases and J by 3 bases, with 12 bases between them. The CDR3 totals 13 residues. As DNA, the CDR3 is TGTGCCAGCACCAGGGGCACCTACACTGAAGCTTTCTTT. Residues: CASTRGTYTEAFF. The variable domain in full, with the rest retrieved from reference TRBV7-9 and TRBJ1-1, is DTGVSQNPRHKITKRGQNVTFRCDPISEHNRLYWYRQTLGQGPEFLTYFQNEAQLEKSRLLSDRFSAERPKGSFSTLEIQRTEQGDSAMYLCASTRGTYTEAFFGQGTRLTVV.

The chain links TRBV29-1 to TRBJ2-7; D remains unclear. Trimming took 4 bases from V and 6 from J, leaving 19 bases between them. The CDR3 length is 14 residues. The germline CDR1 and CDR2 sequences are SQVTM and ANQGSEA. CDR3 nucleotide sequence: TGCAGCGTTGTGACCCACCTGCAGACCGGCGAGCAGTACTTC. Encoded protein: CSVVTHLQTGEQYF.

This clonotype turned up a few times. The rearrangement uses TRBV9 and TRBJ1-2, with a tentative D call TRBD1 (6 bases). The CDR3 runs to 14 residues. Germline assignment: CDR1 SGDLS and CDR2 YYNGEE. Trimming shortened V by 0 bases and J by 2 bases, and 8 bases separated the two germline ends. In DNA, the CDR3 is TGTGCCAGCAGCGTAGGTCAGGGGAACTATGGCTACACCTTC. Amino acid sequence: CASSVGQGNYGYTF. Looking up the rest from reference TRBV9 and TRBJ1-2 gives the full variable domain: DSGVTQTPKHLITATGQRVTLRCSPRSGDLSVYWYQQSLDQGLQFLIQYYNGEERAKGNILERFSAQQFPDLHSELNLSSLELGDSALYFCASSVGQGNYGYTFGSGTRLTVV.

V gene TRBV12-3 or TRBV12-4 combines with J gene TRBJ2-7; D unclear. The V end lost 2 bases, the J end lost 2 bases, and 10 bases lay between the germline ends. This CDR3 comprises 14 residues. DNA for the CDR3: TGTGCCAGCAGTTTATTATCCCGGACCTACGAGCAGTACTTC. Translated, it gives CASSLLSRTYEQYF.

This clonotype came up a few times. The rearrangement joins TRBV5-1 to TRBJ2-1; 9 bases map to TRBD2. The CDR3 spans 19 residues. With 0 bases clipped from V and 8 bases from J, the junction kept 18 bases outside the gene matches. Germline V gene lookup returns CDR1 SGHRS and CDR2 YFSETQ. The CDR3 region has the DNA TGCGCCAGCAGCTTGGGGCAAAGAAATCTAGCGGGAATTGGTGATGAGCAGTTCTTC. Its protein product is CASSLGQRNLAGIGDEQFF. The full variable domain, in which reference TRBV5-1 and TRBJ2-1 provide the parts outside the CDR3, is KAGVTQTPRYLIKTRGQQVTLSCSPISGHRSVSWYQQTPGQGLQFLFEYFSETQRNKGNFPGRFSGRQFSNSRSEMNVSTLELGDSALYLCASSLGQRNLAGIGDEQFFGPGTRLTVL.

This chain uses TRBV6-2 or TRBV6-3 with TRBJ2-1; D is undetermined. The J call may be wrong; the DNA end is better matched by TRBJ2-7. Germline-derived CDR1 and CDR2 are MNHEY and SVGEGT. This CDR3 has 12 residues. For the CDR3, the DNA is TGTGCCAGCAAGGACGCCTACAATGAGCAGTACTTC. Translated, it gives CASKDAYNEQYF.

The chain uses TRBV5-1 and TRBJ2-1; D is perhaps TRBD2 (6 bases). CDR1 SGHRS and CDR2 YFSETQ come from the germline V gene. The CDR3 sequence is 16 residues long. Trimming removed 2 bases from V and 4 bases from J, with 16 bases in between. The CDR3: CASSFHQGGGYNEQFF. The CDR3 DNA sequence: TGCGCCAGCAGCTTTCATCAGGGAGGTGGATACAATGAGCAGTTCTTC.